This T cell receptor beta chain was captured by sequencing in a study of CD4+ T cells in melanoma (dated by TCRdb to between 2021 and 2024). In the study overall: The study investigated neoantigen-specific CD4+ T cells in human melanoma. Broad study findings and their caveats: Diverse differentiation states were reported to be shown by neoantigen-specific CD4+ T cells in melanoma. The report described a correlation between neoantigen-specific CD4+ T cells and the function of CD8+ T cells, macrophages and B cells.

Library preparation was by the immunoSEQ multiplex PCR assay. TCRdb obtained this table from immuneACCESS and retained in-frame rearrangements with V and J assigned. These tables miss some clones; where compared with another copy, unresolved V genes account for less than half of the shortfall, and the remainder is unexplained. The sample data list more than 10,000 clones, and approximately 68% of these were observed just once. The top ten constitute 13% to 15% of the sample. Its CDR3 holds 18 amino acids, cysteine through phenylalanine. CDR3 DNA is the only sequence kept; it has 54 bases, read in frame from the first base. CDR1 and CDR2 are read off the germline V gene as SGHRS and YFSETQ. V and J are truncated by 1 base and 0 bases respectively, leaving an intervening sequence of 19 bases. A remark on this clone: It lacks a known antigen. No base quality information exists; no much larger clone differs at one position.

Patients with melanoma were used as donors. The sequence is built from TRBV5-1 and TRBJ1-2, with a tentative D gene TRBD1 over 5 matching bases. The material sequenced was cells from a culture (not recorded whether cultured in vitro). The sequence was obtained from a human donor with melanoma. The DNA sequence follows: TGCGCCAGCAGCTTGACACTACCGACGGGGGTAGCTAACTATGGCTACACCTTC. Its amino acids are CASSLTLPTGVANYGYTF. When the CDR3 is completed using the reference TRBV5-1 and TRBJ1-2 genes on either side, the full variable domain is KAGVTQTPRYLIKTRGQQVTLSCSPISGHRSVSWYQQTPGQGLQFLFEYFSETQRNKGNFPGRFSGRQFSNSRSEMNVSTLELGDSALYLCASSLTLPTGVANYGYTFGSGTRLTVV.